The 16 T cell receptor beta chains below come from one sample, sequenced in a study of tumor-infiltrating lymphocytes in primary liver carcinoma. From unsorted bulk tissue weighing roughly 19-32 mg, DNA and RNA were co-extracted. From roughly 470 ng total RNA, TCR beta cDNA was generated with a primer in the constant region. Library construction for TCR beta comprised three nested multiplex PCR rounds performed with slightly modified ARM-PCR. The opening two PCR rounds, 10 cycles each, paired TRBV1-TRBV30 forward primers with a C-beta reverse primer. A single record per CDR3 protein comes from TCRdb applying MiXCR to the multiplex PCR reads. The table lists approximately 99,000 distinct CDR3 sequences, almost 70% of them singletons. Sequenced input: liver tumor tissue from sampling region 5. The subset denotes: tumor region T5, tumor centre. The origin of the receptors is a woman aged 55 to 70 with primary liver carcinoma and hepatitis B virus infection.

In the case of this clonotype: A junction boundary mismatches the germline segment, possibly from a read error. The rearrangement links TRBV6-1 to TRBJ2-2, with 8 nucleotides matching TRBD2. Germline V lookup: CDR1 MNHNS, CDR2 SASEGT. This CDR3 contains 14 residues. The CDR3 region is CASSDGRASGELFF. In nucleotides, the CDR3 is TGTGCCAGTAGTGACGGGAGGGCCAGCGGGGAGCTGTTTTTT.

As to this clonotype: This may arise from a read error, as a much more abundant clone is one base away. This sequence joins TRBV5-4 and TRBJ2-5; weak D call: TRBD2 (6 bases). CDR1 is SGHNT, CDR2 YYREEE, per germline (reference sequence). This CDR3 is built from 18 residues. V gave up 6 bases and J gave up 5 bases, with 29 bases separating them. CDR3 protein: CASMAATRGIPKTETQYF. Written as DNA, the CDR3 is TGTGCCAGCATGGCCGCGACTCGCGGGATCCCTAAAACCGAGACCCAGTACTTC. Full variable domain (missing parts from reference TRBV5-4 and TRBJ2-5): ETGVTQSPTHLIKTRGQQVTLRCSSQSGHNTVSWYQQALGQGPQFIFQYYREEENGRGNFPPRFSGLQFPNYSSELNVNALELDDSALYLCASMAATRGIPKTETQYFGPGTRLLVL.

This clonotype came up a few times. At one of its ends the junction is not consistent with the germline gene, which may arise from a read error. This rearrangement joins TRBV6-1 to TRBJ2-5, with 8 bases identical to TRBD2. From germline, CDR1 is MNHNS and CDR2 SASEGT. The CDR3 has 18 amino acids. The CDR3 loop reads CASCEDLGLALYQETQYF. For the CDR3, the DNA is TGTGCCAGCTGTGAAGACCTTGGACTAGCCCTGTACCAAGAGACCCAGTACTTC.

With regard to this clonotype: This may be a read error: a much more frequent sequence differs by one nucleotide. The rearrangement joins TRBV30 to TRBJ2-3; D not certain. The CDR3 sequence is 12 residues long. The V gene lost 2 bases and the J gene lost 7 bases, with 10 bases spanning the gap. Germline loops: CDR1 GTSNPN, CDR2 SVGIG (reference sequence). CDR3 sequence: CAWSRSAYTQYF. The DNA of the CDR3 is TGTGCCTGGAGTCGGAGTGCATATACGCAGTATTTT.

A note on this clonotype: Just one base apart from a much larger clone, this may be a read error. The gene calls are TRBV29-1 and TRBJ2-2; D not resolved. The CDR3 totals 13 residues. Germline V gives CDR1 SQVTM, CDR2 ANQGSEA. The V gene lost 5 bases and the J gene lost 10 bases, with 17 bases spanning the gap. The CDR3 protein is CSVILVSPVELFF. As DNA, the CDR3 is TGCAGCGTTATTCTGGTCTCCCCCGTGGAGCTGTTTTTT.

As for this clonotype: A much larger clone is a single base away; this may be a read error. The chain combines TRBV6-5 with TRBJ2-3; tentatively, D is TRBD1 (5 bases). The CDR3 contains 14 residues. Looked up from germline, CDR1 is MNHEY and CDR2 is SVGAGI. CDR3 nucleotide sequence: TGTACCAGCAGTTTAGGGGTTACTCAAGATACGCGGTATTTT. Its protein is CTSSLGVTQDTRYF.

J is TRBJ2-4 and V is TRBV11-1; no definite D call. Trimming took off 7 bases at V and 6 bases at J, with 13 bases between the two ends. This CDR3 spans 13 amino acids. Germline CDR1 SGHAT, CDR2 FQDESV (reference sequence). The CDR3 sequence: CASTPLVVNIQYF. The CDR3 bases are TGTGCCAGCACCCCGCTAGTGGTAAACATTCAGTACTTC.

This clonotype occurred a few times. A much larger clonotype is one base distant, so this may be a read error. The chain has TRBV29-1 and TRBJ2-1; D could derive from TRBD1 or TRBD2 (5 bases each). The CDR3 has 15 residues. Germline assignment: CDR1 SQVTM and CDR2 ANQGSEA. CDR3 residues: CNVRPPGTAYNEQFF. DNA of the CDR3: TGCAACGTTCGGCCCCCCGGGACGGCTTACAATGAGCAGTTCTTC.

The chain links TRBV2 to TRBJ1-2, with D possibly TRBD1 on 5 matching bases. This CDR3 has 11 residues. With 4 bases removed from V and 8 bases from J, the gap between germline ends came to 8 bases. Germline V CDR1 and CDR2: SNHLY, FYNNEI. Here the CDR3 reads CASSARAGYTF. The CDR3 nucleotides are TGTGCCAGCAGTGCCAGGGCGGGCTACACCTTC.

In regard to this clonotype: The germline gene is not matched at one end of the junction; a read error may be the cause. This sequence joins TRBV28 and TRBJ2-6, with 8 nucleotides matching TRBD2. The CDR3 length is 16 residues. Germline-derived CDR1 and CDR2 are MDHEN and SYDVKM. The DNA of the CDR3 is TGTGCCTGCAGTTTCGGGGGGGTCTCTGGGGCCTACGTCCTGACTTTC. Translation gives CACSFGGVSGAYVLTF.

On this clonotype itself: No conserved phenylalanine or tryptophan is present at the end of the CDR3, so a read error is the likely explanation. The rearrangement uses TRBV11-3 and TRBJ2-1, with a tentative D call TRBD2 (6 bases). CDR1 SGHNT and CDR2 YENEEA come from the germline V gene. Trimming left V 1 base short and J 9 bases short, with 16 bases between. The CDR3 is made up of 15 amino acids. The DNA of the CDR3 is TGTGCCAGCAGCTTAGGGATTAGCGGAAAGCTTGAGCAGTTCGTC. Translation gives CASSLGISGKLEQFV.

This clonotype came up many times. The gene calls are TRBV6-6 and TRBJ1-1; 8 positions match TRBD1. Trimming took 2 bases from V and 6 from J; bases not matched to a gene: 8. The CDR3 is 15 amino acids. CDR1 and CDR2 from the germline V gene are MNHNY and SVGAGI (reference sequence). The CDR3, as DNA: TGTGCCAGCAGTTACGGCAGGGGGCGTTCGGCTGAAGCTTTCTTT. It specifies CASSYGRGRSAEAFF.

The chain combines TRBV16 with TRBJ1-2; no clear D. The CDR3 consists of 12 residues. Germline CDR1 KGHSY, CDR2 FQNENV. With 2 bases removed from V and 4 bases from J, the gap between germline ends came to 5 bases. CDR3 bases: TGTGCCAGCAGCCAAGTCACCTATGGCTACACCTTC. Protein sequence: CASSQVTYGYTF.

Comments on this clonotype: Germline and junction disagree at one end, which may indicate a read error. V gene TRBV11-2 combines with J gene TRBJ2-1, with 8 bases that match TRBD2. Germline V gives CDR1 SGHAT, CDR2 FQNNGV. This CDR3 region has 14 residues. CDR3 sequence reads: CAGSLGLGGDEQFF. In nucleotides, the CDR3 is TGTGCCGGCAGCTTGGGACTAGGGGGAGATGAACAGTTCTTC.

Notes on this clonotype: A read error is possible here, since a much larger clone lies one base away. The chain couples TRBV28 to TRBJ2-2; no reliable D call. Trimming removed 6 bases from V and 4 bases from J, with 9 bases in between. The CDR3 sequence is 13 residues long. Per the germline V gene, CDR1 is MDHEN and CDR2 is SYDVKM. The CDR3 spells CASRCTGTGELFF. DNA for the CDR3: TGTGCCAGCAGATGTACGGGCACCGGGGAGCTGTTTTTT.

About this clonotype: A much larger clone sits a single nucleotide away, making a read error possible. The chain joins TRBV13 to TRBJ2-5; D is possibly TRBD2 (5 bases). The CDR3 length is 14 residues. CDR1 and CDR2 (germline): PRHDT, FYEKMQ (reference sequence). The CDR3 nucleotides are TGTGCCGGCAGCTTATTTTTAGCGAAGGAGACCCAGTACTTC. Translating it yields CAGSLFLAKETQYF.